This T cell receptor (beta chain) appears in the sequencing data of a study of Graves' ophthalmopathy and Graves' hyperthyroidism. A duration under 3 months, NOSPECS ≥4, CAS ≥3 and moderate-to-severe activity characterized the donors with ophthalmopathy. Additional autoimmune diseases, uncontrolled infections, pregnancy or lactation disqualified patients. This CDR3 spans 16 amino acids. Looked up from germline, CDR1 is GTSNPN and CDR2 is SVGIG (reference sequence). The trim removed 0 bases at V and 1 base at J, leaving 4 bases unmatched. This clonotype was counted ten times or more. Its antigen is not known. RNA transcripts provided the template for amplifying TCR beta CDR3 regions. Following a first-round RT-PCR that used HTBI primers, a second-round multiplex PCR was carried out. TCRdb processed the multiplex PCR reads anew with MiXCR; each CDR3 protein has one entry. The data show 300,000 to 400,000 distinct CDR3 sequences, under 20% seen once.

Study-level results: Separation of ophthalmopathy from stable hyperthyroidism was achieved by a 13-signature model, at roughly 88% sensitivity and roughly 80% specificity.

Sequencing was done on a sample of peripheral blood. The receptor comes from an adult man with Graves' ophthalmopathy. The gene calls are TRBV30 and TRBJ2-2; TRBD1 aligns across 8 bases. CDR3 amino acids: CAWSVRGTGNTGELFF. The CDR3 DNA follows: TGTGCCTGGAGTGTACGGGGGACAGGGAACACCGGGGAGCTGTTTTTT.